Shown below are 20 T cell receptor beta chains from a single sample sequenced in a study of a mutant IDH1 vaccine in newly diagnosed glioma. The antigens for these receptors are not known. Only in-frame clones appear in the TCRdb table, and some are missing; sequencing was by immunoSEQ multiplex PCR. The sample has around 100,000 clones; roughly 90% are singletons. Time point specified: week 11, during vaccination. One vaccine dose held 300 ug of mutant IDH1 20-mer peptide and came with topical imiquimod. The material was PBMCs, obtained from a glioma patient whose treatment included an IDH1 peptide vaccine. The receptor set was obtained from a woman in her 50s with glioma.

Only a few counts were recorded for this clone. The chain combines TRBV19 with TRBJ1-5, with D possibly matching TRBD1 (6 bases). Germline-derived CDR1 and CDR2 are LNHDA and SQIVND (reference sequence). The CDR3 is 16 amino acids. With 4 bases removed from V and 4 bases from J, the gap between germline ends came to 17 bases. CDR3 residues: CASSKGDAGGNQPQHF. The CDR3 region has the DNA TGTGCCAGTAGTAAGGGGGACGCCGGAGGGAATCAGCCCCAGCATTTT.

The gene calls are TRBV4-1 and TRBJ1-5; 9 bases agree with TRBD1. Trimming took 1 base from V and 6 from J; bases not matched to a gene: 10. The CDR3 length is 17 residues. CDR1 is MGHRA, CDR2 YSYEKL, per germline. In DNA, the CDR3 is TGCGCCAGCAGCCAAGGGACACCGGGACAGGGCGTTCAGCCCCAGCATTTT. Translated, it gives CASSQGTPGQGVQPQHF.

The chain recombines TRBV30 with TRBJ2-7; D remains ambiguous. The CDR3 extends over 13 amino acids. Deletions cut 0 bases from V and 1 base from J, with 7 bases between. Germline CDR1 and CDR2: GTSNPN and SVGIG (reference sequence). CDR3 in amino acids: CAWSVLGSYEQYF. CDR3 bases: TGTGCCTGGAGTGTCTTAGGGTCCTACGAGCAGTACTTC.

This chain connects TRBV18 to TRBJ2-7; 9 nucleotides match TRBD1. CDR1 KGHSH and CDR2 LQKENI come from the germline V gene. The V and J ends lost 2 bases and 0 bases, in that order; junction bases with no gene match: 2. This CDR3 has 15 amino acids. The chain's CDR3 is CASSPGTGPSYEQYF. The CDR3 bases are TGTGCCAGCTCACCAGGGACAGGGCCCTCCTACGAGCAGTACTTC.

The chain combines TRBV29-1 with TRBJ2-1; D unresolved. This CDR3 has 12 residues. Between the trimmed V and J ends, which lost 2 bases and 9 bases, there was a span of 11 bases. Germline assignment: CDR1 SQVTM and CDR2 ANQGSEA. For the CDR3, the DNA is TGCAGCGTTGAACCGTTTTCCGGTGAGCAGTTCTTC. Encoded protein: CSVEPFSGEQFF.

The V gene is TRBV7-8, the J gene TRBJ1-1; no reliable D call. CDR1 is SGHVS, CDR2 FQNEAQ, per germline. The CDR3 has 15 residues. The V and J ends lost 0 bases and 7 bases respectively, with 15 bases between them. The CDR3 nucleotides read TGTGCCAGCAGCTTAGCGAGAATAAATAGACTTGAAGCTTTCTTT. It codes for CASSLARINRLEAFF.

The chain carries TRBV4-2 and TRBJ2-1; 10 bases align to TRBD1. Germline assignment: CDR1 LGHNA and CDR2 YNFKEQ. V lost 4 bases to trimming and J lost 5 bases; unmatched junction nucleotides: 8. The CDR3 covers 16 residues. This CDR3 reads CASSPGVGQGNNEQFF. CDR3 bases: TGTGCCAGCAGCCCTGGTGTGGGACAGGGGAACAATGAGCAGTTCTTC.

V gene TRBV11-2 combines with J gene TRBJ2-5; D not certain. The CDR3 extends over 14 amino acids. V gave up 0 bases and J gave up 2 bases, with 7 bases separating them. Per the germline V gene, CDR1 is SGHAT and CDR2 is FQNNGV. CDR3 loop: CASSLDPQQETQYF. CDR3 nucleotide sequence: TGTGCCAGCAGCTTAGATCCCCAGCAAGAGACCCAGTACTTC.

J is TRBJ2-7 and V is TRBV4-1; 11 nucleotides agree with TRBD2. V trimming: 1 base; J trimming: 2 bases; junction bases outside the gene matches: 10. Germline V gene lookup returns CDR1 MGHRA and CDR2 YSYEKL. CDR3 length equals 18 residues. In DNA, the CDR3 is TGCGCCAGCAGCCAAGCCGTGCTAGCGGGAGGCCGGGCCTACGAGCAGTACTTC. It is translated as CASSQAVLAGGRAYEQYF.

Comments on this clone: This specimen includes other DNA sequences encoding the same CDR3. The CDR3 coding sequence is TGCGCCAGCAGCCCCGGGACAGGTTGGGTCGTGCAGTACTTC. It translates to CASSPGTGWVVQYF. The chain is built from TRBV10-1 and TRBJ2-7, with 8 positions matching TRBD1. With V trimmed by 6 bases and J by 9 bases, 13 bases remained unmatched. This CDR3 has 14 residues. The V gene's germline CDR1 is WNHNN and CDR2 SYGVQD (reference sequence).

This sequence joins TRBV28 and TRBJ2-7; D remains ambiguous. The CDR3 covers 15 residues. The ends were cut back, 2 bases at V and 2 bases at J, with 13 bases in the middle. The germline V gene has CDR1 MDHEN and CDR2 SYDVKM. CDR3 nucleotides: TGTGCCAGCAGTTTACCGTCAGAATTCCCCTACGAGCAGTACTTC. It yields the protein CASSLPSEFPYEQYF.

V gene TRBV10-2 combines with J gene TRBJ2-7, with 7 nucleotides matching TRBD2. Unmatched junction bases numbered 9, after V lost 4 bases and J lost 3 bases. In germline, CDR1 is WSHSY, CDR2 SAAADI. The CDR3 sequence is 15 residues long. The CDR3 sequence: CASSGEGLELYEQYF. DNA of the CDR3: TGCGCCAGCAGTGGGGAAGGACTAGAACTCTACGAGCAGTACTTC.

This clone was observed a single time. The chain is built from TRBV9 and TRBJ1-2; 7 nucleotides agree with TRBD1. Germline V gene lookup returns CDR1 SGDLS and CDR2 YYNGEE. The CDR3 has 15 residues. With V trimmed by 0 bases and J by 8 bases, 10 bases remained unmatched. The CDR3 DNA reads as TGTGCCAGCAGCGTAGAGGGGGCGGGCGGACGCGGCTACACCTTC. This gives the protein CASSVEGAGGRGYTF. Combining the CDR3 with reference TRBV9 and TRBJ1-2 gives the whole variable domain DSGVTQTPKHLITATGQRVTLRCSPRSGDLSVYWYQQSLDQGLQFLIQYYNGEERAKGNILERFSAQQFPDLHSELNLSSLELGDSALYFCASSVEGAGGRGYTFGSGTRLTVV.

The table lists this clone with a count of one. CDR3 nucleotide sequence: TGTGCCAGCAGCTTAGTAGCGGGCGGCACAGATACGCAGTATTTT. Protein sequence: CASSLVAGGTDTQYF. The V gene is TRBV11-2, the J gene TRBJ2-3; 7 bases are a match to TRBD2. The CDR3 sequence is 15 residues long. Germline-derived CDR1 and CDR2 are SGHAT and FQNNGV. Trimming removed 1 base from V and 1 base from J; junction bases left unmatched: 2. Full variable domain (missing parts from reference TRBV11-2 and TRBJ2-3): EAGVAQSPRYKIIEKRQSVAFWCNPISGHATLYWYQQILGQGPKLLIQFQNNGVVDDSQLPKDRFSAERLKGVDSTLKIQPAKLEDSAVYLCASSLVAGGTDTQYFGPGTRLTVL.

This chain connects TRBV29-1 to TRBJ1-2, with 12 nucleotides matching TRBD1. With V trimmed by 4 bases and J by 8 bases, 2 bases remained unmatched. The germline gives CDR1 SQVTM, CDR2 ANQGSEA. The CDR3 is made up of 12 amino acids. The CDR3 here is CSVGDRGRGYTF. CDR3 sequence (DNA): TGCAGCGTTGGGGACAGGGGGCGCGGCTACACCTTC.

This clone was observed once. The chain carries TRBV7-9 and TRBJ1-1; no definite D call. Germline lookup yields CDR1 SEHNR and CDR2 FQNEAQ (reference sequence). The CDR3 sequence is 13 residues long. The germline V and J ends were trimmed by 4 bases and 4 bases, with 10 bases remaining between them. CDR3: CASSSRQFTEAFF. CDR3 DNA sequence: TGTGCCAGCAGCTCCCGGCAGTTCACTGAAGCTTTCTTT.

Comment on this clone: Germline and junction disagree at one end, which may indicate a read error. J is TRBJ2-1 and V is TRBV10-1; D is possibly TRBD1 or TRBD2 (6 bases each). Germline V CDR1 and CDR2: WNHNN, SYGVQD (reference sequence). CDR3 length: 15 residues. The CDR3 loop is CVSSGGKGAYNEQFF. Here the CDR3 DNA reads TGCGTCAGCAGTGGGGGGAAGGGGGCCTACAATGAGCAGTTCTTC.

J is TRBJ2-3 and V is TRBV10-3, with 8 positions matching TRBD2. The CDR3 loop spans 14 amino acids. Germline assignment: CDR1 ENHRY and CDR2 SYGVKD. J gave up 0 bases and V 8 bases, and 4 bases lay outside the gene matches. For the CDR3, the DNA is TGTGCCATCCAGGGCGGGAGGAGCACAGATACGCAGTATTTT. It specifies CAIQGGRSTDTQYF.

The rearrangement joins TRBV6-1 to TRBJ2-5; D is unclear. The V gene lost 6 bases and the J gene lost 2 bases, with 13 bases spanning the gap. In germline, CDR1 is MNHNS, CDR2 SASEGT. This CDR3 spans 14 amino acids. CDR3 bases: TGTGCCAGCAGCCGAGCCTACCCACAAGAGACCCAGTACTTC. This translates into CASSRAYPQETQYF.

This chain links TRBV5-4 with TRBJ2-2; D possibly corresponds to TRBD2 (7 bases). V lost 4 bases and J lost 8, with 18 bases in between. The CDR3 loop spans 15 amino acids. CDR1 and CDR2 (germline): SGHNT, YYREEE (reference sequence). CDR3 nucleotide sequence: TGTGCCAGCAGCCCCCTGGAGGGGGGGATGGGGGAGCTGTTTTTT. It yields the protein CASSPLEGGMGELFF.